Presented here are 8 T cell receptor beta chains from one specimen sequenced in a study of CD8 T cells in cerebrospinal fluid in Alzheimer's disease. TCRdb reprocessed the 10x single-cell sequencing reads and keeps a single row for each CDR3 protein, giving no DNA. The sample's table shows about 1,600 distinct CDR3 sequences. The sequencing sample was made of cerebrospinal fluid. The receptor source for this set is a human donor with mild cognitive impairment.

This chain connects TRBV4-3 to TRBJ2-7; TCRdb returns TRBD2, unconfirmable since there is no DNA. The CDR3 is 14 residues long. Per the germline V gene, CDR1 is LGHNA and CDR2 is YSLEER. This CDR3 reads CASSQGTGDYEQYF.

This sequence joins TRBV5-4 and TRBJ2-7; TCRdb selects TRBD2, and the lack of DNA leaves this call unchecked. The germline V gene encodes CDR1 SGHNT and CDR2 YYREEE (reference sequence). This CDR3 contains 15 residues. The CDR3 here is CASSLGSGIPYEQYF.

This clonotype is medium-sized by frequency. CDR3: CASSEKGHSIREKLFF. The chain has TRBV7-2 and TRBJ1-4; lacking DNA, the TRBD1 call made by TCRdb goes unchecked. CDR3 length: 16 amino acids. The germline V gene has CDR1 SGHTA and CDR2 FQGNSA.

This clonotype is labeled medium-sized (0.01 to 0.1%) based on frequency. This rearrangement joins TRBV5-6 to TRBJ1-2. The CDR3 spans 13 residues. The germline V gene encodes CDR1 SGHDT and CDR2 YYEEEE. CDR3 loop: CASSLGTADGYTF. Drawing the rest from reference TRBV5-6 and TRBJ1-2, the complete variable domain is DAGVTQSPTHLIKTRGQQVTLRCSPKSGHDTVSWYQQALGQGPQFIFQYYEEEERQRGNFPDRFSGHQFPNYSSELNVNALLLGDSALYLCASSLGTADGYTFGSGTRLTVV.

Considering frequency, this clonotype is medium-sized. This rearrangement joins TRBV6-2 or TRBV6-3 to TRBJ2-3; the D gene TCRdb calls, TRBD2, cannot be checked with no DNA. Per germline, CDR1 MNHEY and CDR2 SVGEGT. This CDR3 spans 15 amino acids. The CDR3 is CASSFEREWTDTQYF.

The V call is TRBV11-2, the J call TRBJ2-3; TCRdb returns TRBD1, unconfirmable since there is no DNA. Germline CDR1 SGHAT, CDR2 FQNNGV. CDR3 length: 14 amino acids. CDR3 amino acids: CASSSRGRTDTQYF.

This clonotype is called medium-sized based on its frequency. The CDR3 sequence is CASSPGAVATDTQYF. The chain carries TRBV3-1 and TRBJ2-3; TCRdb's D gene call, TRBD1, goes unchecked for lack of DNA. Germline V gives CDR1 LGHDT, CDR2 YNNKEL (reference sequence). The CDR3 sequence is 15 residues long.

This clonotype shows up as large (0.1 to 1%) by frequency. This chain joins TRBV7-9 and TRBJ2-3; TCRdb's D gene call, TRBD1, goes unchecked for lack of DNA. Per germline, CDR1 SEHNR and CDR2 FQNEAQ (reference sequence). This CDR3 is built from 16 residues. The chain's CDR3 is CASSWAGQGLPDTQYF.